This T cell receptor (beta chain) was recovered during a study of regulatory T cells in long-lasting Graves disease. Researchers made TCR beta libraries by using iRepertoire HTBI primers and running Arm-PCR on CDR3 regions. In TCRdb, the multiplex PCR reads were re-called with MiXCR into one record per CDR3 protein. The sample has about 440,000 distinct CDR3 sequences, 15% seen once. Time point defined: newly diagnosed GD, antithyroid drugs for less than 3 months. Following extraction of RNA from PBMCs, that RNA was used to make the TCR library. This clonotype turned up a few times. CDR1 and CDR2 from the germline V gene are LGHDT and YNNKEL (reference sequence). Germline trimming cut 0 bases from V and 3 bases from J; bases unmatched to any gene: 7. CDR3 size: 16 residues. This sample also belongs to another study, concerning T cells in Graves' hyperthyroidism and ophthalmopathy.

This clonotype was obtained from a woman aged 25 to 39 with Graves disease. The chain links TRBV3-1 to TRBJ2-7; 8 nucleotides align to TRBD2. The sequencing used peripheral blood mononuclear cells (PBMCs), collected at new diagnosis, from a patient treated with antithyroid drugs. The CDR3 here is CASSQEIGTRFYEQYF. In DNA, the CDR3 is TGTGCCAGCAGCCAAGAAATTGGGACTAGATTCTACGAGCAGTACTTC.